This passage covers 18 T cell receptor beta chains from one sample sequenced in a study of molecular identifiers for immune sequencing clone quantification. In TCRdb, the PCR reads were re-called with MiXCR into one record per CDR3 protein. This sample has 490,000 or so distinct CDR3 sequences; roughly 26% occur once, and the top ten carry roughly 0.77%. The specimen sequenced was naive CD8+ T cells from blood, with Jurkat cell RNA spiked in. Subset noted: FACS-sorted CD8+CD4-CCR7+CD45RA+ naive T cells. The receptor set was obtained from a human donor in good health. Some libraries in this study had Jurkat cell RNA spiked in.

V usage is TRBV10-2 and J usage is TRBJ2-7, with a tentative D call TRBD2 (5 bases). This CDR3 region has 12 residues. CDR1 and CDR2 (germline): WSHSY, SAAADI. Trimming left V 5 bases short and J 6 bases short, with 11 bases between. The CDR3 region is CASSPGVPEQYF. The CDR3 DNA reads as TGCGCCAGCAGTCCCGGGGTTCCCGAGCAGTACTTC.

The chain is built from TRBV28 and TRBJ2-2; 7 bases map to TRBD2. The CDR3 consists of 19 residues. V was clipped by 10 bases and J by 15 bases; unmatched bases: 35. In germline, CDR1 is MDHEN, CDR2 SYDVKM. The CDR3 DNA reads TGTGCCACCCTTTCCCGTCGTGCAGGATTGTTCGCGAACACCGGGGGGTTGTTTTTT. Its protein product is CATLSRRAGLFANTGGLFF.

J is TRBJ2-1 and V is TRBV19, with D uncertain. The CDR3 spans 13 residues. Germline assignment: CDR1 LNHDA and CDR2 SQIVND (reference sequence). V was shortened by 5 bases and J by 3 bases, with 8 bases between the two germline ends. DNA of the CDR3: TGTGCCAGTAGTTTCCGAGTCTACAATGAGCAGTTCTTC. Protein product: CASSFRVYNEQFF.

This clonotype was seen at least ten times. The J gene is TRBJ2-7, the V gene TRBV7-9; D gene uncertain. In germline, CDR1 is SEHNR, CDR2 FQNEAQ (reference sequence). CDR3 length equals 12 residues. Trimming left V 6 bases short and J 4 bases short, with 10 bases between. The CDR3 DNA sequence: TGTGCCAGCAGGGTTGGGGTGTACGAGCAGTACTTC. Its translation: CASRVGVYEQYF.

This clonotype was seen a handful of times. This sequence joins TRBV7-9 and TRBJ2-6; 7 nucleotides align to TRBD1. This CDR3 contains 19 residues. Losses at the gene ends were 5 bases for V and 1 base for J; bases not matched to a gene: 14. Germline lookup yields CDR1 SEHNR and CDR2 FQNEAQ (reference sequence). The CDR3 region has the DNA TGTGCCAGCAGCGTAGAACCCGGACAGGAGATATCTGGGGCCAACGTCCTGACTTTC. As protein: CASSVEPGQEISGANVLTF.

At least ten counts were recorded for this clonotype. The chain is built from TRBV9 and TRBJ2-5; D is undetermined. The V end lost 0 bases, the J end lost 3 bases, and 3 bases lay between the germline ends. The CDR3 runs 12 residues. CDR1 and CDR2 (germline): SGDLS, YYNGEE. CDR3 sequence reads: CASSVGEETQYF. CDR3 DNA: TGTGCCAGCAGCGTAGGGGAAGAGACCCAGTACTTC.

This clonotype was seen only a few times. The chain recombines TRBV7-2 with TRBJ1-5; TRBD1 might be the D (6 bases). V lost 1 base to trimming and J lost 6 bases, with 16 bases between them. CDR1 and CDR2 from the germline V gene are SGHTA and FQGNSA. This CDR3 is built from 16 residues. This CDR3 reads CASSLDGVGAGQPQHF. The CDR3 coding sequence is TGTGCCAGCAGCTTAGACGGAGTGGGGGCCGGTCAGCCCCAGCATTTT.

The chain has TRBV11-2 and TRBJ2-5, with a weak D call TRBD2 (6 bases). CDR1 and CDR2 (germline): SGHAT, FQNNGV. V lost 1 base and J lost 0, with 9 bases in between. The CDR3 loop spans 15 amino acids. CDR3 bases: TGTGCCAGCAGCTTAGGCGGCGGGGACCAAGAGACCCAGTACTTC. It translates to CASSLGGGDQETQYF.

There are a few counts of this clonotype. The chain joins TRBV7-6 to TRBJ2-3, with TRBD2 identical over 12 bases. Trimming cost V 3 bases and J 4 bases; bases outside gene matches: 8. CDR1 is SGHVS and CDR2 is FNYEAQ in the germline V gene. CDR3 size: 17 residues. The DNA of the CDR3 is TGTGCCAGCAGCTTGGCGACTAGCGGGAGTTTCGCAGATACGCAGTATTTT. Amino acid sequence: CASSLATSGSFADTQYF.

The chain recombines TRBV14 with TRBJ1-6; D uncertain. V lost 0 bases, J lost 8 bases, and 11 bases lay in between. CDR1 SGHDN and CDR2 FVKESK come from the germline V gene. This CDR3 has 15 amino acids. In DNA form, the CDR3 reads TGTGCCAGCAGCCAAGAGGGGTTTGTGTATTCACCCCTCCACTTT. This codes for CASSQEGFVYSPLHF.

This clonotype was seen many times. The chain employs TRBV27 and TRBJ2-3, with a tentative D call TRBD1 (6 bases). The CDR3 consists of 14 residues. Germline V gives CDR1 MNHEY, CDR2 SMNVEV (reference sequence). V was cut by 8 bases and J by 0 bases, with 12 bases left in between. CDR3 DNA sequence: TGTGCCAGCTGGGACATGGGTAGCACAGATACGCAGTATTTT. Protein sequence: CASWDMGSTDTQYF.

The chain recombines TRBV28 with TRBJ1-1; 9 positions match TRBD1. The length of the CDR3 is 15 residues. V lost 5 bases to trimming and J lost 4 bases; unmatched junction nucleotides: 8. The germline gives CDR1 MDHEN, CDR2 SYDVKM. The CDR3 reads CASSPWTGVGTEAFF. CDR3 DNA sequence: TGTGCCAGCAGTCCCTGGACAGGGGTGGGCACTGAAGCTTTCTTT.

This chain links TRBV7-9 with TRBJ2-3, with 10 bases fitting TRBD1. The trim removed 5 bases at V and 1 base at J, leaving 27 bases unmatched. Germline CDR1 reads SEHNR; CDR2 reads FQNEAQ (reference sequence). The CDR3 loop spans 23 amino acids. The CDR3 protein is CASSVQPGQGIKKLKPGTDTQYF. As DNA, the CDR3 is TGTGCCAGCAGCGTTCAACCGGGACAGGGGATAAAAAAACTCAAACCGGGCACAGATACGCAGTATTTT.

This clonotype has more than one count but fewer than ten. This rearrangement joins TRBV27 to TRBJ2-7; D may be TRBD1 (6 bases). Between the trimmed V and J ends, which lost 5 bases and 3 bases, there was a span of 17 bases. The CDR3 contains 15 residues. From germline, CDR1 is MNHEY and CDR2 SMNVEV (reference sequence). The CDR3 loop reads CASSPAGQRIYEQYF. The CDR3 nucleotides read TGTGCCAGCAGTCCGGCCGGACAGAGAATCTACGAGCAGTACTTC.

Comment on this clonotype: This clone may be a read error of a much larger clone one base away. The chain combines TRBV30 with TRBJ2-1, with a possible D match to TRBD2 (6 bases). The CDR3 spans 11 residues. The V end lost 5 bases, the J end lost 9 bases, and 11 bases lay between the germline ends. Germline V gives CDR1 GTSNPN, CDR2 SVGIG (reference sequence). This chain's CDR3 is CAWGGMGEQFF. DNA of the CDR3: TGTGCCTGGGGAGGGATGGGTGAGCAGTTCTTC.

At least ten counts were recorded for this clonotype. The gene calls are TRBV12-3 or TRBV12-4 and TRBJ2-3; TRBD1 might be the D (7 bases). Trimming shortened V by 10 bases and J by 6 bases, and 14 bases separated the two germline ends. The CDR3 contains 12 residues. CDR3 residues: CATSRGDDTQYF. The CDR3 DNA reads TGTGCCACCAGCAGGGGGGACGATACGCAGTATTTT.

The chain combines TRBV21-1 with TRBJ1-5; the tabulated D call, TRBD1, remains unverified against the DNA. TRBV21-1 is annotated as a pseudogene. The CDR3 has 16 amino acids. Here the CDR3 DNA reads TGTGCCAGCAGCCCGGCGGACAGACATAGCAATCAGCCCCAGCATTTT. It encodes CASSPADRHSNQPQHF.

CDR3 loop: CASSQDRDLRSGSTIYF. The CDR3 bases are TGCGCCAGCAGCCAAGATAGGGACCTACGCTCTGGAAGCACCATATATTTT. V and J are TRBV1 and TRBJ1-3. TRBV1 is described as a pseudogene. The CDR3 is made up of 17 amino acids.